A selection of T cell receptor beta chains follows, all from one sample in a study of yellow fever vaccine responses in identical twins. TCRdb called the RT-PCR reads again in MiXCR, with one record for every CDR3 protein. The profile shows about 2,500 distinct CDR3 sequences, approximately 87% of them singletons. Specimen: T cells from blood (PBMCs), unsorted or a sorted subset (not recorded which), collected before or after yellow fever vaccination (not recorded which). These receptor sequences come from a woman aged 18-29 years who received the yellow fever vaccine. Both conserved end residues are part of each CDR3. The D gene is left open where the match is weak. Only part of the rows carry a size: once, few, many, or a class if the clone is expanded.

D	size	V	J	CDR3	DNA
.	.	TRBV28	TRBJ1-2	CAGQGGNYGYTF	TGTGCAGGGCAGGGTGGAAACTATGGCTACACCTTC
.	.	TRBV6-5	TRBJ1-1	CASSYSPGVNTEAFF	TGTGCAAGCAGTTACTCGCCAGGGGTGAACACTGAAGCTTTCTTT
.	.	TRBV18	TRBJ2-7	CASSEIPYEQYF	TGTGCCAGCTCAGAAATCCCCTACGAGCAGTACTTC
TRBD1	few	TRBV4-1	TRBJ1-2	CASSQVATGGGGYTF	TGCGCCAGCAGCCAAGTGGCGACAGGGGGCGGAGGCTACACCTTC
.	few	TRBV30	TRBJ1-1	CAWTKREGWVNTEAFF	TGTGCCTGGACTAAGAGGGAGGGTTGGGTGAACACTGAAGCTTTCTTT
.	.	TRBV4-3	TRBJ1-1	CASSKGTATMNTEAFF	TGCGCCAGCAGTAAGGGAACAGCGACAATGAACACTGAAGCTTTCTTT
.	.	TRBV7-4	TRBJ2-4	CASSPHVDLAKNIQYF	TGTGCCAGCAGCCCACATGTAGACCTCGCCAAAAACATTCAGTACTTC
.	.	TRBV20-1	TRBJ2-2	CSARPGGVGELFF	TGCAGTGCTCGCCCCGGGGGCGTCGGGGAGCTGTTTTTT
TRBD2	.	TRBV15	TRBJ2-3	CATSPGLASSGTDTQYF	TGTGCCACCAGCCCGGGACTAGCCTCCTCTGGCACAGATACGCAGTATTTT
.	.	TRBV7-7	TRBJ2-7	CASSLGLGRSYEQYF	TGTGCTAGCAGCTTAGGGCTGGGGAGGTCCTACGAGCAGTACTTC
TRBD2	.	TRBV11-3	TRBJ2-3	CASSRRAGGLGDTQYF	TGTGCCAGCAGCCGCAGGGCGGGAGGGCTGGGAGATACGCAGTATTTT
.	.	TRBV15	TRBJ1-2	CATSGATHRVEGYTF	TGTGCCACCAGCGGAGCTACCCACAGGGTTGAGGGCTACACCTTC
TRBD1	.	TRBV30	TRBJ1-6	CAWSATGGLPFSPLHF	TGTGCCTGGAGTGCGACAGGGGGCCTACCTTTTTCACCCCTCCACTTT
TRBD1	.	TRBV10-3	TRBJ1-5	CAISEGTGNGQPQHF	TGTGCCATCAGTGAGGGGACAGGGAACGGCCAGCCCCAGCATTTT
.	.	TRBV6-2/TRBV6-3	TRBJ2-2	CASSSTNTGELFF	TGTGCCAGCAGCTCCACGAACACCGGGGAGCTGTTTTTT
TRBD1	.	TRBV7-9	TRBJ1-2	CASSFTPGGGYYGYTF	TGTGCCAGCAGCTTTACCCCCGGAGGGGGCTACTATGGCTACACCTTC
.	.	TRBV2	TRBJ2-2	CASSEIGAGELFF	TGTGCCAGCAGTGAAATTGGAGCCGGGGAGCTGTTTTTT
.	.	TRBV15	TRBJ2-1	CATSRSGGSDEQFF	TGTGCCACCAGCAGATCAGGGGGGAGCGATGAGCAGTTCTTC
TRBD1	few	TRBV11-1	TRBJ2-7	CASSVTGFPYEQYF	TGTGCCAGCAGCGTGACAGGGTTCCCCTACGAGCAGTACTTC
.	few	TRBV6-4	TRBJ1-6	CASSDPKTGGNSPLHF	TGTGCCAGCAGTGACCCCAAGACAGGAGGGAATTCACCCCTCCACTTT
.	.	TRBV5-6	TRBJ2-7	CASSLRAYEQYF	TGTGCCAGCAGCTTGCGAGCCTACGAGCAGTACTTC
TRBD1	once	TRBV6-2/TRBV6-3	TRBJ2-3	CASSTGTGLDTQYF	TGTGCCAGCAGTACCGGGACAGGGTTGGATACGCAGTATTTT
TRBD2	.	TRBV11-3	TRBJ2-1	CASTEIAGGINEQFF	TGTGCCAGCACCGAAATAGCGGGAGGGATCAATGAGCAGTTCTTC
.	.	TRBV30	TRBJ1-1	CAWSPLRTAPEAFF	TGTGCCTGGAGTCCCTTGAGGACAGCGCCTGAAGCTTTCTTT
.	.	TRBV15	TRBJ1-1	CATSTSRGTEAFF	TGTGCCACCAGTACTTCCCGGGGTACTGAAGCTTTCTTT
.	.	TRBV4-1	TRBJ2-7	CASSQLGEQYF	TGCGCCAGCAGCCAATTAGGCGAGCAGTACTTC
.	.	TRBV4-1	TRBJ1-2	CASSQVVTELYGYTF	TGCGCCAGCAGCCAAGTTGTTACGGAACTCTATGGCTACACCTTC
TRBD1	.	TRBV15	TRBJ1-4	CATTASRGLTNEKLFF	TGTGCCACCACAGCAAGCAGGGGGCTAACTAATGAAAAACTGTTTTTT
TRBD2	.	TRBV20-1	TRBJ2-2	CSASRLAGDTGELFF	TGCAGTGCTAGTCGGCTAGCGGGAGACACCGGGGAGCTGTTTTTT
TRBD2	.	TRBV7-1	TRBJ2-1	CASSSLAGGSYNEQFF	TGTGCCAGCAGCTCATTAGCGGGAGGTTCCTACAATGAGCAGTTCTTC
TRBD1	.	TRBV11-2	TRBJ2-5	CASSLGDRVGEETQYF	TGTGCCAGCAGCTTAGGGGACAGGGTGGGGGAAGAGACCCAGTACTTC
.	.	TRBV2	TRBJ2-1	CASMTFYNEQFF	TGTGCCAGCATGACATTCTACAATGAGCAGTTCTTC